This is a list of T cell receptor beta chains from one sample in a study of blood T cell repertoires in COVID-19. Libraries were prepared by immunoSEQ multiplex PCR; TCRdb keeps only in-frame clonotypes and omits some of them. The sample contains some 96,000 clones, over 80% of which appear only once. The sample was peripheral blood. The receptors derive from a human donor in a cohort sampled during active COVID-19. Each CDR3 is given with its conserved first and last residue. D genes are given only for firm matches. Only part of the rows carry a size: once, few, many, or a class if the clone is expanded.

-,-,TRBV2,TRBJ2-1,CASSETGYNEQFF,TGTGCCAGCAGCGAAACAGGTTACAATGAGCAGTTCTTC
TRBD1,-,TRBV19,TRBJ1-5,CASSIVEGAQPQHF,TGTGCCAGTAGTATAGTGGAGGGGGCTCAGCCCCAGCATTTT
-,-,TRBV29-1,TRBJ2-3,CSPGLGDTQYF,TGCAGCCCCGGACTGGGGGATACGCAGTATTTT
-,-,TRBV2,TRBJ1-6,CASMTEANSPLHF,TGTGCCAGCATGACCGAGGCAAATTCACCCCTCCACTTT
-,-,TRBV24-1,TRBJ2-3,CATSRGATDTQYF,TGTGCCACCAGTCGAGGTGCGACAGATACGCAGTATTTT
-,-,TRBV5-6,TRBJ2-7,CASSFGKNRYEQYF,TGTGCCAGCAGCTTTGGCAAAAACCGCTACGAGCAGTACTTC
-,-,TRBV30,TRBJ2-7,CAWSVIGHYEQYF,TGTGCCTGGAGTGTAATCGGTCACTACGAGCAGTACTTC
-,-,TRBV11-3,TRBJ1-1,CASSTMGGTEAFF,TGTGCCAGCAGCACCATGGGGGGCACTGAAGCTTTCTTT
-,-,TRBV5-4,TRBJ1-2,CASSLGQGDYTF,TGTGCCAGCAGCTTAGGACAAGGGGATTACACCTTC
TRBD1,-,TRBV5-1,TRBJ2-3,CASSRQGQGDTQYF,TGCGCCAGCAGCCGACAGGGGCAGGGAGATACGCAGTATTTT
-,-,TRBV4-1,TRBJ2-7,CASSQVAGIPPYEQYF,TGCGCCAGCAGCCAAGTGGCCGGGATCCCCCCCTACGAGCAGTACTTC
-,-,TRBV5-6,TRBJ1-5,CASSSTGGSQPQHF,TGTGCCAGCAGCTCGACGGGGGGAAGTCAGCCCCAGCATTTT
-,few,TRBV4-1,TRBJ2-2,CASSQAPRLGGITGELFF,TGCGCCAGCAGCCAAGCCCCCCGGCTAGGCGGGATTACCGGGGAGCTGTTTTTT
TRBD2,-,TRBV7-2,TRBJ2-3,CASSSSVVSSGGRDTQYF,TGTGCCAGCAGCTCGAGCGTTGTGTCTAGCGGTGGTCGGGATACGCAGTATTTT
-,-,TRBV2,TRBJ1-5,CASTGTSDNQPQHF,TGTGCCAGCACGGGGACTTCTGACAATCAGCCCCAGCATTTT
TRBD2,-,TRBV10-3,TRBJ2-3,CAISEASGRGSTDTQYF,TGTGCCATCAGTGAGGCAAGCGGGAGAGGCTCGACAGATACGCAGTATTTT
-,-,TRBV5-1,TRBJ1-2,CASSLGMRESKDGYTF,TGCGCCAGCAGCTTGGGGATGAGGGAGAGTAAGGATGGCTACACCTTC
TRBD1,-,TRBV29-1,TRBJ1-2,CSVQTDRGYGYTF,TGCAGCGTCCAAACGGACAGGGGGTATGGCTACACCTTC
-,-,TRBV2,TRBJ1-2,CASRREVLDYGYTF,TGTGCCAGCAGGAGGGAGGTGTTGGACTATGGCTACACCTTC
-,-,TRBV6-1,TRBJ2-1,CASSEQGNVYNEQFF,TGTGCCAGCAGTGAACAGGGTAACGTGTACAATGAGCAGTTCTTC
-,once,TRBV7-9,TRBJ1-4,CASSLAQGNEKLFF,TGTGCCAGCAGCTTAGCCCAGGGAAATGAAAAACTGTTTTTT
TRBD1,few,TRBV5-4,TRBJ1-4,CASSPNTGQGEKLFF,TGTGCCAGCAGCCCGAACACCGGACAGGGTGAAAAACTGTTTTTT
TRBD1,few,TRBV5-1,TRBJ1-4,CASSLWGQGGEKLFF,TGCGCCAGCAGCTTATGGGGACAGGGAGGAGAAAAACTGTTTTTT
-,-,TRBV6-6,TRBJ1-4,CATMEQGKGEKLFF,TGTGCCACCATGGAACAGGGAAAAGGGGAAAAACTGTTTTTT
-,-,TRBV27,TRBJ2-7,CASSSRGRYEQYF,TGTGCCAGCAGTTCCCGGGGTAGGTACGAGCAGTACTTC
TRBD1,-,TRBV7-2,TRBJ1-1,CASSFDRGTEAFF,TGTGCCAGCAGCTTTGACAGGGGCACTGAAGCTTTCTTT
TRBD1,-,TRBV7-9,TRBJ1-2,CASSLDRGYGYTF,TGTGCCAGCAGCCTAGACAGGGGCTATGGCTACACCTTC
-,few,TRBV27,TRBJ1-1,CASARSLNTEAFF,TGTGCCAGCGCAAGGAGCTTGAACACTGAAGCTTTCTTT
TRBD2,-,TRBV5-8,TRBJ2-7,CASSFGLAGAGDEQYF,TGTGCCAGCAGCTTCGGACTAGCGGGAGCCGGGGACGAGCAGTACTTC
-,-,TRBV19,TRBJ1-5,CASRHQGSNQPQHF,TGTGCCAGTAGGCATCAGGGCAGCAATCAGCCCCAGCATTTT
TRBD2,-,TRBV28,TRBJ2-3,CASSPLAGITDTQYF,TGTGCCAGCAGTCCACTAGCGGGGATCACAGATACGCAGTATTTT
-,-,TRBV9,TRBJ1-1,CASSAKEGAEAFF,TGTGCCAGCAGCGCAAAGGAAGGGGCTGAAGCTTTCTTT
TRBD1,many,TRBV4-1,TRBJ1-5,CASSQILDRDPQPQHF,TGCGCCAGCAGCCAGATTCTAGACAGGGATCCTCAGCCCCAGCATTTT
-,-,TRBV2,TRBJ1-4,CASSGLGAAEKLFF,TGTGCCAGCAGTGGTCTCGGAGCCGCTGAAAAACTGTTTTTT
-,-,TRBV6-2/TRBV6-3,TRBJ2-5,CASSWGGLQETQYF,TGTGCCAGCAGTTGGGGGGGCCTCCAAGAGACCCAGTACTTC
-,-,TRBV7-2,TRBJ2-7,CASSPSAGFGSYEQYF,TGTGCCAGCAGCCCCTCGGCAGGGTTTGGCTCCTACGAGCAGTACTTC
-,few,TRBV9,TRBJ2-1,CASSVAVPRRGISSYNEQFF,TGTGCCAGCAGCGTAGCGGTCCCCCGAAGAGGGATAAGCTCCTACAATGAGCAGTTCTTC
-,-,TRBV6-5,TRBJ2-7,CASITGESEQYF,TGTGCCAGCATCACAGGTGAATCCGAGCAGTACTTC
TRBD2,-,TRBV11-2,TRBJ2-7,CASSRRTSGPYEQYF,TGTGCCAGCAGCCGAAGGACTAGCGGACCCTACGAGCAGTACTTC
-,few,TRBV11-2,TRBJ2-7,CASSSGYEQYF,TGTGCCAGCAGCTCCGGCTACGAGCAGTACTTC
-,-,TRBV28,TRBJ2-3,CASNSLTGSTDTQYF,TGTGCCAGCAATAGCTTAACAGGCAGCACAGATACGCAGTATTTT
TRBD2,-,TRBV6-1,TRBJ2-4,CASSEALAGWNKNIQYF,TGTGCCAGCAGTGAGGCACTAGCGGGCTGGAACAAAAACATTCAGTACTTC
-,few,TRBV10-1,TRBJ2-2,CASSEAGSGELFF,TGCGCCAGCAGTGAGGCAGGGTCCGGGGAGCTGTTTTTT